This TCR beta chain stems from a study of T cell responses to AZD1222 COVID-19 vaccine. Generated by immunoSEQ multiplex PCR, the TCRdb table keeps only in-frame clones and is missing some. Of 110,000 to 150,000 clones in the sample, around 93% were seen once. Germline values: CDR1 SGDLS, CDR2 YYNGEE. The CDR3 spans 16 residues. Trimming removed 1 base from V and 4 bases from J, with 16 bases in between. This clone was counted once. V is TRBV9 and J is TRBJ2-3; D might be TRBD2 (6 bases). The receptor's source is an adult who received the AZD1222 COVID-19 vaccine. Sequences were derived from peripheral blood, sampled 28 days after the second AZD1222 dose. Written as DNA, the CDR3 is TGTGCCAGCAGCGTAAACTCCCCGCTAGCGTCAGATACGCAGTATTTT. Translating gives CASSVNSPLASDTQYF.